These T cell receptor beta chains were read from a single sample in a study of human T cells and chemical hapten exposure. TCRdb passed the RACE reads through MiXCR, listing each CDR3 protein once. Counted here are about 380,000 distinct CDR3 sequences, 4.8% occurring once; the ten biggest clones make up 2% to 2.5%. The sample here was whole blood, taken in connection with sensitization to the hapten diphenylcyclopropenone (DPC). These receptors were collected from a woman between 50 and 59 years old with alopecia areata. Some clones in this sample may be carry-over from other donors' samples. Each CDR3 is given with its conserved first and last residue. The D gene is left open where the match is weak. Expanded clones are given a class, and other clones once, few, many or no size at all.

TRBV6-1	TRBD2	-	TRBJ2-7	CASSDGMGLEGYEQYF	TGTGCCAGCAGTGATGGCATGGGACTAGAGGGTTACGAGCAGTACTTC
TRBV5-7	TRBD1	few	TRBJ1-4	CASSLDRGYEKLFF	TGTGCCAGCAGCCTCGACAGGGGGTACGAAAAACTGTTTTTT
TRBV29-1	-	many	TRBJ2-3	CSARPQGRRTDTQYF	TGCAGCGCCCGCCCCCAGGGAAGGAGAACAGATACGCAGTATTTT
TRBV27	-	many	TRBJ1-2	CASSFLGQPYGYTF	TGTGCCAGCAGTTTTTTGGGGCAGCCCTATGGCTACACCTTC
TRBV7-2	-	many	TRBJ1-1	CASSPSGREAFF	TGTGCCAGCAGCCCTAGTGGCAGGGAAGCTTTCTTT
TRBV20-1	TRBD1	few	TRBJ2-7	CSATGGVSYEQYF	TGCAGTGCTACAGGGGGCGTATCCTACGAGCAGTACTTC
TRBV30	TRBD1	-	TRBJ2-3	CAWATGSSTDTQYF	TGTGCCTGGGCGACAGGGTCTAGCACAGATACGCAGTATTTT
TRBV12-3/TRBV12-4	-	many	TRBJ2-7	CASTGRAGEQYF	TGTGCCAGTACAGGACGAGCTGGCGAGCAGTACTTC
TRBV6-5	-	few	TRBJ1-1	CASRTLDSLNTEAFF	TGTGCCAGCAGAACCCTGGACAGCCTGAACACTGAAGCTTTCTTT
TRBV29-1	TRBD1	many	TRBJ1-1	CSVTGASMNTEAFF	TGCAGCGTGACAGGGGCCAGCATGAACACTGAAGCTTTCTTT
TRBV2	-	many	TRBJ1-2	CASSEQEGTYGYTF	TGTGCCAGCAGTGAGCAAGAGGGCACCTATGGCTACACCTTC
TRBV12-3/TRBV12-4	TRBD1	many	TRBJ2-1	CASSLEEWGQGNNEQFF	TGTGCCAGCAGTTTAGAGGAATGGGGACAGGGGAACAATGAGCAGTTCTTC
TRBV10-1	TRBD1	many	TRBJ1-1	CASSEDRDTEAFF	TGCGCCAGCAGTGAAGACAGGGACACTGAAGCTTTCTTT
TRBV12-3/TRBV12-4	-	many	TRBJ1-3	CASSSLRDAFGNTIYF	TGTGCCAGCAGTTCCCTCCGGGACGCTTTTGGAAACACCATATATTTT
TRBV29-1	-	many	TRBJ2-7	CSVIPEGGGTWDYEQYF	TGCAGCGTCATCCCGGAGGGGGGTGGGACCTGGGACTACGAGCAGTACTTC
TRBV12-3/TRBV12-4	-	few	TRBJ1-5	CASRDPGRPNQPQHF	TGTGCCAGCAGGGATCCGGGACGGCCCAATCAGCCCCAGCATTTT
TRBV5-5	TRBD1	many	TRBJ1-6	CASSSGQGETSPLHF	TGTGCCAGCAGCTCGGGACAGGGGGAAACCTCACCCCTCCACTTT
TRBV24-1	-	many	TRBJ2-7	CATALSSGEQYF	TGTGCCACCGCCCTGAGCTCCGGCGAGCAGTACTTC
TRBV2	-	-	TRBJ2-7	CASSLTTNEQYF	TGTGCCAGCAGTCTGACTACCAACGAGCAGTACTTC
TRBV3-1	-	many	TRBJ2-1	CASSQEGNPNEQFF	TGTGCCAGCAGCCAAGAAGGAAACCCCAATGAGCAGTTCTTC
TRBV28	TRBD1	few	TRBJ2-5	CATSLGARGQETQYF	TGTGCCACAAGTCTGGGGGCCAGGGGGCAAGAGACCCAGTACTTC
TRBV28	TRBD2	few	TRBJ2-3	CASSLSGTSLDTQYF	TGTGCCAGCAGTTTATCGGGGACTAGCCTAGATACGCAGTATTTT
TRBV18	TRBD1	-	TRBJ2-7	CASSPRNVGQGTEQYF	TGTGCCAGCTCACCCAGGAACGTGGGACAGGGTACCGAGCAGTACTTC
TRBV6-1	-	few	TRBJ1-2	CASSEETYGYTF	TGTGCCAGCAGTGAAGAGACCTATGGCTACACCTTC
TRBV2	-	-	TRBJ2-2	CASIKNTGELFF	TGTGCCAGCATTAAGAACACCGGGGAGCTGTTTTTT
TRBV11-2	TRBD1	many	TRBJ1-3	CASSGGTGERNTIYF	TGTGCCAGCAGCGGCGGGACAGGGGAGCGTAACACCATATATTTT
TRBV5-8	TRBD1	many	TRBJ1-1	CASSPGQVLNTEAFF	TGTGCCAGCAGCCCAGGACAGGTCCTGAACACTGAAGCTTTCTTT
TRBV7-9	-	-	TRBJ1-1	CASTAQLNTEAFF	TGTGCCAGCACGGCGCAGTTGAACACTGAAGCTTTCTTT
TRBV5-6	-	many	TRBJ1-1	CASSLSRLYTEAFF	TGTGCCAGCAGCTTGAGCAGACTCTACACTGAAGCTTTCTTT
TRBV5-1	-	many	TRBJ2-5	CASSLVGGEETQYF	TGCGCCAGCAGCTTGGTAGGGGGAGAAGAGACCCAGTACTTC
TRBV6-6	-	few	TRBJ2-6	CASSYRGRVYSGANVLTF	TGTGCCAGCAGTTACCGGGGCAGGGTCTATTCTGGGGCCAACGTCCTGACTTTC
TRBV5-6	-	-	TRBJ2-7	CASSFRPRLFEQYF	TGTGCCAGCAGCTTTCGGCCCAGGCTCTTCGAGCAGTACTTC
TRBV27	TRBD1	many	TRBJ2-5	CASGATGEKGSQYF	TGTGCCTCAGGCGCGACAGGGGAAAAAGGTAGCCAGTACTTC
TRBV3-1	-	-	TRBJ2-3	CASSVTVIFSLQTSDTQYF	TGTGCCAGCTCCGTAACAGTCATCTTTTCATTACAGACCTCAGATACGCAGTATTTT
TRBV10-3	TRBD2	many	TRBJ2-1	CAISGGTTSSYNEQFF	TGTGCCATCAGTGGCGGGACTACGAGCTCCTACAATGAGCAGTTCTTC
TRBV27	-	many	TRBJ2-3	CASSLRGPLLYF	TGTGCCAGCAGTTTACGGGGTCCACTCCTGTATTTT
TRBV7-9	-	many	TRBJ2-7	CASSPNLSEQYF	TGTGCCAGCAGCCCGAACTTAAGCGAGCAGTACTTC
TRBV12-3/TRBV12-4	-	many	TRBJ2-7	CASRGKGDSYEQYF	TGTGCCAGCAGAGGAAAAGGGGATTCCTACGAGCAGTACTTC
TRBV19	TRBD1	many	TRBJ1-6	CASSGQGAGNSPLHF	TGTGCCAGTAGCGGACAGGGGGCCGGTAATTCACCCCTCCACTTT
TRBV7-2	TRBD2	-	TRBJ2-1	CASSAGLAGGALF	TGTGCCAGCAGCGCGGGACTAGCGGGCGGGGCTCTCTTC
TRBV12-3/TRBV12-4	TRBD1	-	TRBJ1-5	CASCGQGGNQPQHF	TGTGCCAGCTGTGGACAGGGCGGCAATCAGCCCCAGCATTTT
TRBV11-2	-	few	TRBJ1-1	CASSFPRPEAFF	TGTGCCAGCAGCTTCCCTCGCCCTGAAGCTTTCTTT
TRBV6-2/TRBV6-3	TRBD1	many	TRBJ2-5	CASSETGGWKTQYF	TGTGCCAGCAGTGAGACAGGGGGCTGGAAGACCCAGTACTTC
TRBV6-5	TRBD1	many	TRBJ1-6	CASSSKQGGGLTASPLHF	TGTGCCAGCAGTTCCAAACAGGGGGGAGGCCTTACGGCTTCACCCCTCCACTTT
TRBV29-1	TRBD1	-	TRBJ1-5	CSVETGSGQPQHF	TGCAGCGTTGAGACAGGGAGCGGGCAGCCCCAGCATTTT
TRBV7-8	TRBD1	many	TRBJ2-7	CASSARTGHEQYF	TGTGCCAGCAGCGCCCGGACAGGCCACGAGCAGTACTTC
TRBV18	-	few	TRBJ2-7	CASSPLGRGEQYF	TGTGCCAGCTCACCACTTGGACGAGGAGAGCAGTACTTC
TRBV7-2	TRBD1	few	TRBJ1-1	CASSPTDRENTEAFF	TGTGCCAGCAGCCCTACCGACAGGGAAAACACTGAAGCTTTCTTT
TRBV4-3	TRBD2	-	TRBJ2-7	CASSQGLAGASYEQYF	TGCGCCAGCAGCCAAGGACTAGCGGGAGCCTCCTACGAGCAGTACTTC
TRBV5-4	-	many	TRBJ1-1	CASSLRTEAFF	TGTGCCAGCAGCTTGAGGACTGAAGCTTTCTTT
TRBV13	-	many	TRBJ1-1	CASSPQGRTSEAFF	TGTGCCAGCAGCCCTCAGGGTAGAACCTCTGAAGCTTTCTTT
TRBV5-4	TRBD2	many	TRBJ2-3	CASSNEASGWDTQYF	TGTGCCAGCAGCAATGAGGCTAGCGGATGGGATACGCAGTATTTT
TRBV20-1	-	few	TRBJ1-5	CSAEALSGALQPQHF	TGCAGTGCTGAGGCCCTTTCGGGGGCGCTTCAGCCCCAGCATTTT
TRBV20-1	-	-	TRBJ2-2	CSASWDTNTGELFF	TGCAGTGCTAGTTGGGACACGAACACCGGGGAGCTGTTTTTT
TRBV19	TRBD1	many	TRBJ2-7	CASSINRQGRYEQYF	TGTGCCAGTAGTATAAATCGACAGGGACGGTACGAGCAGTACTTC
TRBV4-3	-	many	TRBJ2-3	CASRGGGTDTQYF	TGCGCCAGCAGAGGGGGAGGGACAGATACGCAGTATTTT
TRBV27	-	-	TRBJ2-7	CASSYQGNSYEQYF	TGTGCCAGCAGTTACCAGGGGAACTCCTACGAGCAGTACTTC
TRBV6-2/TRBV6-3	-	many	TRBJ2-7	CASSYPERGRGSYEQYF	TGTGCCAGCAGTTACCCAGAGAGGGGGAGAGGCTCCTACGAGCAGTACTTC